Described below is a single T cell receptor (beta chain) sequence and its context. As yet, its antigen is unknown. This specimen comes from a study of T-cell reconstitution after alpha-beta-depleted transplantation in children. Study results and limitations: T-cell counts and diversity at one year following transplant were attributed mainly to newly produced T cells. It was reported that alpha-beta T cells came from several hundred expanded graft clones (about two months after transplant).

A library of TCRbeta sequences, prepared with unique molecular identifiers, was generated. TCRdb recomputed calls from the PCR reads with MiXCR, one row per CDR3 protein. The top ten clones hold 29% of a sample with a few hundred thousand distinct CDR3 sequences, roughly 17% of them seen once. V was pared by 5 bases and J by 5 bases, with 15 bases between. The CDR3 is 14 amino acids. The rearrangement uses TRBV12-3 or TRBV12-4 and TRBJ1-1, with D hard to call. Material: PBMCs, mostly from graft donor cells, obtained 360 days after TCRalphabeta/CD19-depleted stem cell transplant. This clonotype was obtained from a boy under two years old who had a stem cell transplant for Wiskott-Aldrich syndrome, so the T cells may come from the graft donor. CDR3 nucleotides: TGTGCCAGCAGTCCCGGACCCGGAAGGACTGAAGCTTTCTTT. The encoded protein is CASSPGPGRTEAFF.